This section outlines one T cell receptor beta chain sequence together with its context. The sample originates from a study of blood T cell repertoires in COVID-19. As for the study in general: Samples of COVID-19 (acute and convalescent) were obtained from the United States, Italy and Spain.

The V end lost 7 bases, the J end lost 3 bases, and 25 bases lay between the germline ends. Germline CDR1 MDHEN, CDR2 SYDVKM. The CDR3 length is 17 residues. Per the study methods: Estimated nucleated cell counts came from reference gene primer amplification. Method: immunoSEQ multiplex PCR; TCRdb's copy keeps in-frame clones and lacks some. V and J calls and clone size are those listed in that table; D and trimming were worked out from the DNA. The sample carries about 170,000 clones, around 83% recorded once. The sequence derives from a woman between 65 and 79 years old who had recovered from COVID-19. The sequenced sample consisted of peripheral blood. The J gene is TRBJ2-7, the V gene TRBV28; the D gene is possibly TRBD2 (5 bases). The CDR3 DNA sequence: TGTGCCAGCAAGGTGGGAAGGACTCCACCCCTAGGCTACGAGCAGTACTTC. Protein sequence: CASKVGRTPPLGYEQYF.